The T cell receptor beta chain under discussion was sequenced for a study of monozygotic twins with inflammatory bowel disease (dated by TCRdb to the late 2010s). For the wider study: In total, approximately 28 monozygotic twin pairs made up the full study: 19 Danish pairs, all IBD-discordant, plus nine German pairs, of which four were IBD-concordant and five were IBD-discordant. Disease-associated traits were sought mainly through comparisons between IBD patients and their genetically identical healthy co-twins within discordant pairs. Each individual had, on average, about 151 000 unique TCRalpha sequences and 181 000 unique TCRbeta sequences available for analysis. What the study reported, not specific to this receptor: Fewer clonotypes were shared with other individuals by IBD patients than by healthy twins, most markedly in patients showing signs of disease activity. The analysis was unable to tell different T cell subtypes apart. IBD patients had lower TCRbeta repertoire diversity, measured by the inverse Simpson index, than their healthy co-twins. Repertoire similarity did not differ between concordant and discordant twins, possibly due to limited statistical power. Because patients received different immunosuppressive treatments, the repertoires may have picked up extra background noise and variability between individuals. The results gave no support for a single strong signal or clonotype linked to IBD.

As regards this clonotype: Its antigen specificity is not known.

The germline V gene specifies MDHEN as CDR1 and SYDVKM as CDR2. The CDR3 has 14 amino acids, counting the end cysteine and phenylalanine. The nucleotide record is missing. The library was built by means of 5' RACE. Preparation of each TCR library used 3,000 to 3,500 ng of total RNA. cDNA was synthesized with SMARTScribe reverse transcriptase in eight separate reactions per sample. During cDNA synthesis, template switching introduced unique molecular identifiers that contained a 6-nucleotide sample barcode. Two nested PCRs of about 16 and 10 cycles amplified the TCRalpha and TCRbeta cDNA, and bead purification followed each PCR. Before amplification, the cDNA was treated with uracil DNA-glycosylase and purified using the QIAquick PCR purification kit. The second PCR was the step at which Illumina TruSeq-compatible adapters and sample-specific barcodes were added. TapeStation and Qubit were used to check library quality and concentration, and 5 ng of each library was pooled. The pooled libraries were sequenced with 2 x 100 bp reads and custom sequencing primers on an Illumina HiSeq2500 single-index Rapid Run. Concerning the study's data processing: MiGEC version 1.2.6 was used for UMI-based consensus assembly to correct PCR and sequencing errors. MiXCR version 2.1.1 handled V(D)J alignment, clonotype assembly and CDR3 extraction. Gene usage, clonotype sharing and MAIT/NKT TCR abundance were normalised by analysing the top 1000, 10 000 and 20 000 clonotypes per sample. Diversity was computed as the inverse Simpson index with the vegan R package after downsampling to 27 000 UMIs. Paired Mann-Whitney U tests were applied to discordant twin pairs, and Benjamini-Hochberg correction was used for multiple testing. TCRdb reprocessed the reads into one record per CDR3 protein sequence, lacking DNA. It is TCRdb's table, rather than the study itself, that gives the V and J calls and clone size. The sample's table lists a count of around 150,000 distinct CDR3 sequences. The top ten constitute 2% to 3% of the sample.

A roughly 2.5 ml peripheral blood sample was drawn into PAXgene tubes per donor and stored at -80°C. Without T cell sorting, total RNA was isolated from whole blood using the PAXgene blood miRNA kit on an automated QIAcube. Peripheral blood from monozygotic twin pairs, either concordant or discordant for inflammatory bowel disease, underwent deep TCRalpha and TCRbeta repertoire profiling that used unique molecular barcoding. Smoking habits were recorded for all twin pairs, and individuals were classified as current, former or never smokers. The source of this sequence is a human donor with ulcerative colitis or Crohn's disease, or a healthy co-twin of an affected twin (not recorded which). The rearrangement joined TRBV28 to TRBJ1-1; TCRdb calls TRBD1, which cannot be checked without DNA. Sequenced: blood. The CDR3 protein is CASSTGRGLSPFFF. With the portions outside the CDR3 filled from the reference TRBV28 and TRBJ1-1 genes, the complete variable region becomes DVKVTQSSRYLVKRTGEKVFLECVQDMDHENMFWYRQDPGLGLRLIYFSYDVKMKEKGDIPEGYSVSREKKERFSLILESASTNQTSMYLCASSTGRGLSPFFFGQGTRLTVV.